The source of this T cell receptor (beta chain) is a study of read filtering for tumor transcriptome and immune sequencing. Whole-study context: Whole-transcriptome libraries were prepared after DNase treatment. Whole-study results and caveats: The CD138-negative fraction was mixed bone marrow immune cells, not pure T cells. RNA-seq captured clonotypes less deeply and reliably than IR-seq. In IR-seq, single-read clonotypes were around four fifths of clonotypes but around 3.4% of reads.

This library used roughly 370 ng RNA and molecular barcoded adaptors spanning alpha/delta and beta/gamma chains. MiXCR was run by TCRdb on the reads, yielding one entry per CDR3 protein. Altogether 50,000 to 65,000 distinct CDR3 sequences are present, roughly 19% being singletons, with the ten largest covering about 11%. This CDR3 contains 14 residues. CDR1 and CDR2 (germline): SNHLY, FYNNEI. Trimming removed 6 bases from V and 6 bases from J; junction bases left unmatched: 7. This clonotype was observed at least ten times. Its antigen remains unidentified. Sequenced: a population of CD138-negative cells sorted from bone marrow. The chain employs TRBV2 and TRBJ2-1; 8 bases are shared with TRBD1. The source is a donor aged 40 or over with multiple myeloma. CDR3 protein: CASSRDRSSNEQFF. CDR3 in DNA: TGTGCCAGCAGCCGGGACAGGTCTAGCAATGAGCAGTTCTTC. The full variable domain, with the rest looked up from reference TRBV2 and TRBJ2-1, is EPEVTQTPSHQVTQMGQEVILRCVPISNHLYFYWYRQILGQKVEFLVSFYNNEISEKSEIFDDQFSVERPDGSNFTLKIRSTKLEDSAMYFCASSRDRSSNEQFFGPGTRLTVL.